This T cell receptor (beta chain) was observed in a study of blood T cell repertoires in COVID-19. Study as a whole: There were acute and convalescent COVID-19 samples, and they came from the United States, Italy and Spain. In each case, the material was cDNA or gDNA derived from T cells, B-cell-depleted T cells, or PBMCs.

Sequenced by immunoSEQ multiplex PCR; TCRdb stores in-frame clones only, minus some. The sample has 95,000 to 100,000 clones; approximately 86% are singletons. The CDR3 is 15 amino acids. In germline, CDR1 is SGHVS, CDR2 FQNEAQ. V was clipped by 5 bases and J by 6 bases; unmatched bases: 7. Sequenced: peripheral blood. This clonotype was sampled from a man of 80 years or more with acute or convalescent COVID-19. V is TRBV7-8 and J is TRBJ2-1; 10 nucleotides agree with TRBD2. The CDR3 DNA sequence: TGTGCCAGCAGCGCCTCACTAGCGGGACGCAATGAGCAGTTCTTC. Protein product: CASSASLAGRNEQFF.